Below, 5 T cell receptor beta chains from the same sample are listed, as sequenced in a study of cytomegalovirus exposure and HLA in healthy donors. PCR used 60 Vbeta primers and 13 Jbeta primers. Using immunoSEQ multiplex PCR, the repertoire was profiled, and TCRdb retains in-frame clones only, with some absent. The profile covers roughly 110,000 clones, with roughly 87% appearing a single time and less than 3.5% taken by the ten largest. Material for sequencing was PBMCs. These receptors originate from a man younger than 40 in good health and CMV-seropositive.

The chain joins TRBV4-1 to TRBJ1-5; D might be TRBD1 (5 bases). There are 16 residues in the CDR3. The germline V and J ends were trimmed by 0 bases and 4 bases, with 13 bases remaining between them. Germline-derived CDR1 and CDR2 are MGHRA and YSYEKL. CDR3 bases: TGCGCCAGCAGCCAAGATCCGGGGGAGGGAAATCAGCCCCAGCATTTT. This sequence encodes CASSQDPGEGNQPQHF.

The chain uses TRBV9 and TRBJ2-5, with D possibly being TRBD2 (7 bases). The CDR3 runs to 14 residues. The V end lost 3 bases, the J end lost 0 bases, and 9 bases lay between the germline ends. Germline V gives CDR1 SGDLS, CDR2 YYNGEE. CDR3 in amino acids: CASSEGGNQETQYF. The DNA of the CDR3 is TGTGCCAGCAGCGAGGGGGGGAACCAAGAGACCCAGTACTTC.

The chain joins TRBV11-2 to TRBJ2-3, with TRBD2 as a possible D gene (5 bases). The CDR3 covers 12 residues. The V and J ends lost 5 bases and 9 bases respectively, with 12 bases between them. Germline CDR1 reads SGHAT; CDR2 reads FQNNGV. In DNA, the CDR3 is TGTGCCAGCAGCCTCGAGGGAAACACGCAGTATTTT. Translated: CASSLEGNTQYF.

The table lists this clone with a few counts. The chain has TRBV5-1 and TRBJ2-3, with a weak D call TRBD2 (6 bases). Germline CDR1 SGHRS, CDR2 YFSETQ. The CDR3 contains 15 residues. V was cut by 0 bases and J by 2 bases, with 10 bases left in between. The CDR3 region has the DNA TGCGCCAGCAGCTTGGCCGGGACTTCCACAGATACGCAGTATTTT. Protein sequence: CASSLAGTSTDTQYF.

CDR3 nucleotide sequence: TGCGCCAGCAGCGTGGGGGACAGGGGAGGGACTGAAGCTTTCTTT. Translating it yields CASSVGDRGGTEAFF. The V call is TRBV5-1, the J call TRBJ1-1; 10 bases align to TRBD1. In germline, CDR1 is SGHRS, CDR2 YFSETQ. This CDR3 has 15 amino acids. V was clipped by 4 bases and J by 5 bases; unmatched bases: 8.